This T cell receptor beta chain was sequenced in a study of CXCR3-negative and CXCR3-positive naive CD8 T cells. Germline CDR1 reads LGHDT; CDR2 reads YNNKEL (reference sequence). CDR3 size: 15 residues. The authors made the TRB cDNA libraries by 5' RACE using UMI labels. After re-calling the 5' RACE reads, TCRdb lists one entry per CDR3 protein, DNA absent. Here the sample table reports 50,000 to 60,000 distinct CDR3 sequences. The source is a human donor in good health. Some clones in this sample may be carry-over from other donors' samples. The specimen sequenced was naive CXCR3- CD8+ T cells from blood. Subset noted: CD45RO-CCR7+CD27+CD95- naive CD8+ T cells lacking CXCR3 (TNR3-). J is TRBJ2-5 and V is TRBV3-1; checking the TCRdb D call of TRBD2 is not possible without DNA. CDR3 amino acids: CASSQGPLFQETQYF.